This T cell receptor (beta chain) comes out of a study of T-cell reconstitution after alpha-beta-depleted transplantation in children. The authors prepared the TCRbeta library with unique molecular identifiers. TCRdb processed the PCR reads anew with MiXCR; each CDR3 protein has one entry. The sample has about 500,000 distinct CDR3 sequences, approximately 32% seen once; the top ten hold more than 2%. This clonotype appeared once. With 3 bases clipped from V and 0 bases from J, the junction kept 4 bases outside the gene matches. CDR1 LGHNA and CDR2 YNFKEQ come from the germline V gene. The CDR3 runs 16 residues.

Sequences were derived from PBMCs from the stem cell graft donor, sampled from the stem cell graft. This chain connects TRBV4-2 to TRBJ2-5; 10 positions agree with TRBD2. The TCR was taken from a human donor who donated a stem cell graft to a child with aplastic anemia. DNA of the CDR3: TGTGCCAGCAGCCACTATACTAGCGGGGACCAAGAGACCCAGTACTTC. The encoded protein is CASSHYTSGDQETQYF.